This T cell receptor beta chain emerged from a study of T-cell memory formation after mild COVID-19. Each CDR3 protein gets one entry after TCRdb re-called the 5' RACE reads with MiXCR. The sample lists fewer than 400,000 distinct CDR3 sequences, over 10% occurring once. This clonotype has more than one count but fewer than ten. V was trimmed by 8 bases and J by 4 bases, leaving 8 bases between them. The CDR3 runs 11 residues. Germline values: CDR1 SNHLY, CDR2 FYNNEI. The V gene is TRBV2, the J gene TRBJ1-2; D not certain. The sample comprised PBMCs or a T cell subset sorted from them (not recorded which). The sequence came from a man between 18 and 35 years old who had mild COVID-19 (a few samples of this study predate the infection). Cell type and time point are not known. The CDR3 here is CASRRTYGYTF. CDR3 DNA sequence: TGTGCCAGCCGCAGGACCTATGGCTACACCTTC.